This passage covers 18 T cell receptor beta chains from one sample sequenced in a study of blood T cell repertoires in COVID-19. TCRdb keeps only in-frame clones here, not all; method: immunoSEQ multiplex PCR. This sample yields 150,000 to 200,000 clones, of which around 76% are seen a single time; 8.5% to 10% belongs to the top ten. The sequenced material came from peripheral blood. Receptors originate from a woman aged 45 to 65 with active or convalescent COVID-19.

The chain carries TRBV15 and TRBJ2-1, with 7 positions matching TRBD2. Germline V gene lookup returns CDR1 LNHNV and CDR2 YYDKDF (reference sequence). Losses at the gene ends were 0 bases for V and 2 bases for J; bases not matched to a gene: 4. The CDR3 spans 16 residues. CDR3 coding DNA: TGTGCCACCAGCAGAGAACGAAGCGGGACCTACAATGAGCAGTTCTTC. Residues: CATSRERSGTYNEQFF.

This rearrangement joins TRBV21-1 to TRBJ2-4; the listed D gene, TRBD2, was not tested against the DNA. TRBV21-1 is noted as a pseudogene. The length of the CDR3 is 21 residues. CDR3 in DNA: TGTGCCAGCAGCACTACTCCCGGGACTAGCGGGAAAAAACTAACCAAAAACATTCAGTACTTC. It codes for CASSTTPGTSGKKLTKNIQYF.

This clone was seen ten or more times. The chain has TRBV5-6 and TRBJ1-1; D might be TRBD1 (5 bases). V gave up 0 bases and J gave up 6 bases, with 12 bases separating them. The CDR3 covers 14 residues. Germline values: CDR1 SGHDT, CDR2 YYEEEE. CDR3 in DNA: TGTGCCAGCAGCTTGGGCACGGGGGGAGCTGAAGCTTTCTTT. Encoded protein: CASSLGTGGAEAFF.

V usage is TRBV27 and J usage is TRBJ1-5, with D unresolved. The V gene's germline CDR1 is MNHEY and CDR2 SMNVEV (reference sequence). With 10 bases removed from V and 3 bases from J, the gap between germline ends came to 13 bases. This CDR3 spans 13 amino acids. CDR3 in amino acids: CATGRSDNQPQHF. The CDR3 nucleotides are TGTGCCACAGGTAGATCCGACAATCAGCCCCAGCATTTT.

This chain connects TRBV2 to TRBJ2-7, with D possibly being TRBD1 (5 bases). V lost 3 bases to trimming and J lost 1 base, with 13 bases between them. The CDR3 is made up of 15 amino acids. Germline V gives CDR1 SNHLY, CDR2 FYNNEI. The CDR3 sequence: CASSEGLGASYEQYF. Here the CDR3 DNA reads TGTGCCAGCAGTGAGGGTCTAGGGGCTTCCTACGAGCAGTACTTC.

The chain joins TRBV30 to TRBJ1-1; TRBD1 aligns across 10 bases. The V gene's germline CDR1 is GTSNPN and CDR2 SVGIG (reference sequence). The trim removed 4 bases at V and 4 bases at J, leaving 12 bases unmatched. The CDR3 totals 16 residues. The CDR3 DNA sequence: TGTGCCTGGACTGGGGGGCTAGGACAGGGGGTCACTGAAGCTTTCTTT. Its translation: CAWTGGLGQGVTEAFF. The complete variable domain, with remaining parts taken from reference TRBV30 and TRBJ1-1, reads SQTIHQWPATLVQPVGSPLSLECTVEGTSNPNLYWYRQAAGRGLQLLFYSVGIGQISSEVPQNLSASRPQDRQFILSSKKLLLSDSGFYLCAWTGGLGQGVTEAFFGQGTRLTVV.

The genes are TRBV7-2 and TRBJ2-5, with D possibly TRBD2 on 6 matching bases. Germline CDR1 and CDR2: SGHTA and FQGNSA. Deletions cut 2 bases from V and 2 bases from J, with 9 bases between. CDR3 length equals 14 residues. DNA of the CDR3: TGTGCCAGCAGCTTACTGGGGAGGCAAGAGACCCAGTACTTC. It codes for CASSLLGRQETQYF.

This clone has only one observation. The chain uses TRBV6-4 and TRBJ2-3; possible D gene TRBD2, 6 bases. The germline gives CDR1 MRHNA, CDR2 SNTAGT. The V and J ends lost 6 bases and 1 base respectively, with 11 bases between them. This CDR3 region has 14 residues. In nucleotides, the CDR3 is TGTGCCAGCAGCCGGGACTCCGGCACAGATACGCAGTATTTT. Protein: CASSRDSGTDTQYF.

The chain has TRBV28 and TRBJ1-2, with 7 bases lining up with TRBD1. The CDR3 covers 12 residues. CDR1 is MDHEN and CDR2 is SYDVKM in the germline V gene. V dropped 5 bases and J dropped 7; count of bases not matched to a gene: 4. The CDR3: CASSDRDPGYTF. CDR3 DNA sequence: TGTGCCAGCAGTGACAGGGATCCTGGCTACACCTTC.

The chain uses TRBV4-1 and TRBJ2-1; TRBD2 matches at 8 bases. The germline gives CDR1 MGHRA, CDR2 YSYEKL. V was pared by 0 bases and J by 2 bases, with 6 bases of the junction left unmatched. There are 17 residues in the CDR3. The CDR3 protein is CASSQEGAGVAYNEQFF. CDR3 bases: TGCGCCAGCAGCCAAGAAGGAGCGGGAGTAGCCTACAATGAGCAGTTCTTC.

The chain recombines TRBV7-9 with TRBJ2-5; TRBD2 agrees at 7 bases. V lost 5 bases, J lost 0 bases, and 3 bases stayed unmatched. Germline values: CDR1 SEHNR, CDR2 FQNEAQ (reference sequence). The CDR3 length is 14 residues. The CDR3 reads CASSHLADQETQYF. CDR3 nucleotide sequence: TGTGCCAGCAGCCACCTAGCGGACCAAGAGACCCAGTACTTC.

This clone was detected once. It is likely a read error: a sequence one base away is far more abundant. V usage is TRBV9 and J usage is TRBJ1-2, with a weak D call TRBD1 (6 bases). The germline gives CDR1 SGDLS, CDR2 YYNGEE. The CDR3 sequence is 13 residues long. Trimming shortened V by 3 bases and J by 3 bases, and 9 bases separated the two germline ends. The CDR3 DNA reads TGTGCCAGCAGCGGGCAGGGGTACTATGGCTACACCTTC. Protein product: CASSGQGYYGYTF.

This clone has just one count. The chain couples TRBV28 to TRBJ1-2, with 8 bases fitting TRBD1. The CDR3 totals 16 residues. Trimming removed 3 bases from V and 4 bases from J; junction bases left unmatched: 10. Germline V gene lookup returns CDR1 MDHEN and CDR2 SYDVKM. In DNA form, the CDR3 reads TGTGCCAGCAGTTTCGCCCCGACAGGGGTCAGCTATGGCTACACCTTC. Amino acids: CASSFAPTGVSYGYTF.

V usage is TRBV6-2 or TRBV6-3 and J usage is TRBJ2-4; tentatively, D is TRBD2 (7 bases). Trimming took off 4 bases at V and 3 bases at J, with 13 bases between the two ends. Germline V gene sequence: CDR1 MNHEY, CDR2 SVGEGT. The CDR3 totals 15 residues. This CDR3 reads CASSSPGGVKNIQYF. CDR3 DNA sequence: TGTGCCAGCAGTTCTCCGGGGGGCGTCAAAAACATTCAGTACTTC.

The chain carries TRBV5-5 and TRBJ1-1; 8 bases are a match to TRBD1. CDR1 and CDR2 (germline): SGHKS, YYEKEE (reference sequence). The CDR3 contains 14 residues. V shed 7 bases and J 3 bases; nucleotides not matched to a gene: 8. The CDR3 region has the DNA TGTGCCAGCGAAATCGGACAGGGCGACACTGAAGCTTTCTTT. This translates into CASEIGQGDTEAFF.

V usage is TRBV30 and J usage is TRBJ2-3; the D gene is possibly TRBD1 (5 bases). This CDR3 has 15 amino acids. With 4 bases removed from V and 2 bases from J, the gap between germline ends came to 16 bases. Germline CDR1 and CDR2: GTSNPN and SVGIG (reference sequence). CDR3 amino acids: CAWKGGTGYTDTQYF. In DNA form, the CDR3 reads TGTGCCTGGAAGGGCGGCACAGGATACACAGATACGCAGTATTTT.

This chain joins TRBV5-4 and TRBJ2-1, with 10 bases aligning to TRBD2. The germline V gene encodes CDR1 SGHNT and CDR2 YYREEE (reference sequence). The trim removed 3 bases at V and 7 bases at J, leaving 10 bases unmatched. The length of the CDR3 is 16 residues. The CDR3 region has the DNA TGTGCCAGCAGCTCCCACGTTAGCGGGGGGAGAAATGAGCAGTTCTTC. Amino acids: CASSSHVSGGRNEQFF.

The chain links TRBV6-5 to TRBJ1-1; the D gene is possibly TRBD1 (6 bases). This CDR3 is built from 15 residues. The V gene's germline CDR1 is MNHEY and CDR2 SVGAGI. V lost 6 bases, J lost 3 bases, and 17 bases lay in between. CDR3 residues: CASRSNQGQYTEAFF. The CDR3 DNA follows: TGTGCCAGCAGATCTAATCAGGGGCAGTACACTGAAGCTTTCTTT.